The clone carrying this TCR beta chain is judged medium-sized. These data belong to a study of immune evolution from preneoplasia to lung adenocarcinoma. Histologic diagnosis was independently verified by two lung pathologists. After pathologic assessment, macro-dissection selected premalignant or tumor cells for extraction. Using immunoSEQ multiplex PCR, the repertoire was profiled, and TCRdb retains in-frame clones only, with some absent. The repertoire holds roughly 40,000 clones, under 85% seen once, with about 6.5% in the top ten. This clonotype was sampled from a person between 55 and 69 years old with lung adenocarcinoma. Sequencing used FFPE invasive lung adenocarcinoma tissue.

The CDR3 DNA follows: TGCGCCAGCAACCCCGGACTAGCGGGAAACTACGAGCAGTACTTC. This encodes CASNPGLAGNYEQYF. The rearrangement joins TRBV5-1 to TRBJ2-7, with TRBD2 matching 12 bases. The trim removed 6 bases at V and 3 bases at J, leaving 7 bases unmatched. CDR3 size: 15 residues. The germline V gene has CDR1 SGHRS and CDR2 YFSETQ. The full variable domain, completed using reference TRBV5-1 and TRBJ2-7, is KAGVTQTPRYLIKTRGQQVTLSCSPISGHRSVSWYQQTPGQGLQFLFEYFSETQRNKGNFPGRFSGRQFSNSRSEMNVSTLELGDSALYLCASNPGLAGNYEQYFGPGTRLTVT.